This TCR beta chain was sequenced for a study of neurological immune-mediated disorders (dated by TCRdb to 2018 to 2020). Concerning the study at large: Using UMI-based sequencing, the study compared peripheral blood TCR-beta repertoires from patients with HTLV-I-associated myelopathy (HAM/TSP), patients with multiple sclerosis, and healthy controls. The 90 to 110 TCR-beta libraries covered PBMC samples along with longitudinal samples, technical triplicates, and paired sorted CD4+ and CD8+ T-cell subsets. Longitudinal HAM/TSP and healthy donors were sampled at 3 time-points each (about 3-45 month intervals). The cohort comprised some 71 subjects: 14 HAM/TSP patients, 34 multiple sclerosis patients and 20 healthy controls. On the study overall, not on this receptor specifically: The highest TCR clonal expansion was observed in HAM/TSP patients, whereas the lowest was observed in MS patients, even when compared with healthy controls. No identical CDR3 amino acid sequences were found to be shared among expanded clones across subjects, suggesting that TCR-beta repertoires were private in all groups.

The label giving this sample's time point can be read as: longitudinal time-point 2. Libraries from unsorted PBMCs were made from 2 million PBMCs kept in RNAlater at -80 degrees C until RNA extraction. PBMCs were separated from peripheral blood using Ficoll-Hypaque density gradient centrifugation and then cryopreserved in liquid nitrogen. cDNA was synthesized by template-switch 5'RACE using a primer carrying a 10-nucleotide random unique molecular identifier by which each TCR transcript was tagged. Every sequencing run covered 15-18 subjects and yielded more than 160 million TCR-beta sequences. Total RNA was extracted with the RNeasy kit. The KAPA Real-time Library Amplification kit was used to amplify TCR-beta VDJ regions with primers for the TCR constant region and the 5'RACE anchor. Sample indexes and Illumina adaptors were added in a first PCR, after which library yield was increased in a second PCR. The roughly 650 bp TCR product was size-selected on a 2% E-gel SizeSelection system after Ampure bead purification. Before pooling, library quality was assessed on a Bioanalyzer, concentration was determined with Qubit, and library quantification was performed with the Kapa Library Quantification kit. An Illumina HiSeq 2500 was used to sequence the libraries paired-end at 2 x 150 bp. To increase sequence diversity, about 25-31% phiX was spiked into each library pool. The authors' pipeline ran thus. Quality-filtered reads were processed with the UMI-based MiGEC pipeline, and over 80% of raw TCR sequences were removed by the MiGEC pipeline during error correction. IMGT germline references were used for alignment of VDJ genes, and clonotypes were defined by a unique CDR3 amino acid sequence together with V-J genes. VDJtools evaluated clonal expansion, Shannon diversity and CDR3 relatedness (CalcPairwiseDistances, ClusterSamples); CLCbio workbench built phylogenetic trees. Expanded clones were defined as having at least 8 unique UMIs, based on coefficient-of-variation modelling across technical triplicates. In-frame beta chains were kept once TCRdb had trimmed the public reads at Q25 with fastp and called clones with MiXCR. Every entry covers one CDR3 protein and lists the most common genes and DNA from its rows. TCRdb's processing, not the study's, gives the V and J calls here. The sample table records 81,000 or so distinct CDR3 sequences; about 13% of these occur just once. The leading ten clones occupy roughly 5% of the sample.

Note on this clonotype: Its antigen is still unknown. Per-base quality was not reported, and no clone a single base away is much larger than it.

V loses 3 bases, J loses 4 bases, and the germline ends lie 19 bases apart. CDR1 and CDR2, per the germline V gene, are SGHDT and YYEEEE. There are 17 amino acids in the CDR3, from cysteine to phenylalanine inclusive. The only DNA kept is the CDR3, 51 bases in frame from the first base. This sequence uses TRBV5-6 and TRBJ2-2; no D gene is confidently identified. The sequence was collected from a female donor with HTLV-1-associated myelopathy (HAM/TSP). Sequences were obtained from PBMCs. The DNA is as follows: TGTGCCAGCAGCTCTTTAAGGGTTAATGTCGGCACCGGGGAGCTGTTTTTT. It is translated as CASSSLRVNVGTGELFF.